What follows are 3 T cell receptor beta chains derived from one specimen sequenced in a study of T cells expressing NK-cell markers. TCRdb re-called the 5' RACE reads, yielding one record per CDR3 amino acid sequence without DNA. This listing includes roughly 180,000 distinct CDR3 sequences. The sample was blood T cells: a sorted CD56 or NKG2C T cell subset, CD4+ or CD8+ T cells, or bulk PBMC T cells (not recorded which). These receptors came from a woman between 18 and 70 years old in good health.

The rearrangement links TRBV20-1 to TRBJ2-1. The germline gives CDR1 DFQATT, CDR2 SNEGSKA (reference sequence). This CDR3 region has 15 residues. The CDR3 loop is CSASRLIWSYNEQFF.

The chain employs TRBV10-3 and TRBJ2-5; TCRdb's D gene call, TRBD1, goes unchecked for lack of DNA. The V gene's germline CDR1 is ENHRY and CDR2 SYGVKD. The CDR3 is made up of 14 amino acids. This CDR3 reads CAISSGQGMETQYF.

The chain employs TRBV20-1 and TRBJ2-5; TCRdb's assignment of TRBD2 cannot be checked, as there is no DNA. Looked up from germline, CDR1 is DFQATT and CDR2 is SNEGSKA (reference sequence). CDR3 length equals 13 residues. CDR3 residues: CSASRLGEETQYF.